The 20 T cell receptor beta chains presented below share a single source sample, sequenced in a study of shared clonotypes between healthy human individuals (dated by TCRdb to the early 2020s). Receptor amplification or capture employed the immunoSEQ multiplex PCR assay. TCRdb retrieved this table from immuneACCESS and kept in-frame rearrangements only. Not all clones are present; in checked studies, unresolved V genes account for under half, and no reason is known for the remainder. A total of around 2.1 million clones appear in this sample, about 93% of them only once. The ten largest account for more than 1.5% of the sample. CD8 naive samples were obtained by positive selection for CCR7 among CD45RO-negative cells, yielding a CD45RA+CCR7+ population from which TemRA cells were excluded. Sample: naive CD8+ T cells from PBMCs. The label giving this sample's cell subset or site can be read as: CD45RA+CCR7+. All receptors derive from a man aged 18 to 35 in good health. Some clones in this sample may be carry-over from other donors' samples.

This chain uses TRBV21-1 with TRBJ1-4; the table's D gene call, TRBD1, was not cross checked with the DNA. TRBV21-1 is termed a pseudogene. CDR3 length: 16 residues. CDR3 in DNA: TGTGCCAGCAGCCAAGGACAGTGGCCAACTAATGAAAAACTGTTTTTT. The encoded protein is CASSQGQWPTNEKLFF.

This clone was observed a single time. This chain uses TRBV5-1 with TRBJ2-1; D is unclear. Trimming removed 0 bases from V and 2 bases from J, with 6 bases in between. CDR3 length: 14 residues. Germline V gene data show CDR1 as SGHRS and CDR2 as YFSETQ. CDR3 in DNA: TGCGCCAGCAGCTTGGAACCGCCCTACAATGAGCAGTTCTTC. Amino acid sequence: CASSLEPPYNEQFF.

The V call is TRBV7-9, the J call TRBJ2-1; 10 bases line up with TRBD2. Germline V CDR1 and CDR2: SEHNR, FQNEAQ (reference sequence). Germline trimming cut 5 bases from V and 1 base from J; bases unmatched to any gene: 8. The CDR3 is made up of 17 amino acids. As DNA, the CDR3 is TGTGCCAGCAGCAAACCAAGCGGGAGGGGATCCTACAATGAGCAGTTCTTC. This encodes CASSKPSGRGSYNEQFF. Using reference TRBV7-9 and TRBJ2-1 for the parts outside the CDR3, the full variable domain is DTGVSQNPRHKITKRGQNVTFRCDPISEHNRLYWYRQTLGQGPEFLTYFQNEAQLEKSRLLSDRFSAERPKGSFSTLEIQRTEQGDSAMYLCASSKPSGRGSYNEQFFGPGTRLTVL.

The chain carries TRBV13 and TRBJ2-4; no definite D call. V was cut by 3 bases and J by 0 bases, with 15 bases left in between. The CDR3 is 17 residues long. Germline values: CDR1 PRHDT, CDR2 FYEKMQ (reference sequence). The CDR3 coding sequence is TGTGCCAGCAGCTTTTCCCGCACGAACGGAGCCAAAAACATTCAGTACTTC. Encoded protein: CASSFSRTNGAKNIQYF. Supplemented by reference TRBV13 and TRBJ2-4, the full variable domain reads AAGVIQSPRHLIKEKRETATLKCYPIPRHDTVYWYQQGPGQDPQFLISFYEKMQSDKGSIPDRFSAQQFSDYHSELNMSSLELGDSALYFCASSFSRTNGAKNIQYFGAGTRLSVL.

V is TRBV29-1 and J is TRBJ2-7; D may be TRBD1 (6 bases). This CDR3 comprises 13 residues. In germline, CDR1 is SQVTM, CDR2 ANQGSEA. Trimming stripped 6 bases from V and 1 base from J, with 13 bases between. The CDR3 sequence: CSVGEQGSYEQYF. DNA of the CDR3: TGCAGCGTCGGTGAGCAGGGGTCCTACGAGCAGTACTTC.

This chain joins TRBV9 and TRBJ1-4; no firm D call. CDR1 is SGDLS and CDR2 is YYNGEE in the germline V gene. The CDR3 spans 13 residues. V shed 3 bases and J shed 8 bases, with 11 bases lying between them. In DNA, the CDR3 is TGTGCCAGCAGCGCAGCGGTGCACGAAAAACTGTTTTTT. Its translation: CASSAAVHEKLFF.

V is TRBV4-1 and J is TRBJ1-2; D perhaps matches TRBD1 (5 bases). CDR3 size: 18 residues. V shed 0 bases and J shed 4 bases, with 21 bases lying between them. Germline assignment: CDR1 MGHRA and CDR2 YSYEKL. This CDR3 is CASSQDPGRSTGGYGYTF. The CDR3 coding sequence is TGCGCCAGCAGCCAAGATCCCGGACGCTCTACCGGGGGCTATGGCTACACCTTC.

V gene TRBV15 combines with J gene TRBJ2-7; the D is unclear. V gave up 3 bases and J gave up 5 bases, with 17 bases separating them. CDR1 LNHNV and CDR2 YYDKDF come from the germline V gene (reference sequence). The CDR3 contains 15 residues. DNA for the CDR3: TGTGCCACCAGCAGGGAATCCTTAGCCACGGACGAGCAGTACTTC. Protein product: CATSRESLATDEQYF. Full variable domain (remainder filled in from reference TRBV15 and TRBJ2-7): DAMVIQNPRYQVTQFGKPVTLSCSQTLNHNVMYWYQQKSSQAPKLLFHYYDKDFNNEADTPDNFQSRRPNTSFCFLDIRSPGLGDTAMYLCATSRESLATDEQYFGPGTRLTVT.

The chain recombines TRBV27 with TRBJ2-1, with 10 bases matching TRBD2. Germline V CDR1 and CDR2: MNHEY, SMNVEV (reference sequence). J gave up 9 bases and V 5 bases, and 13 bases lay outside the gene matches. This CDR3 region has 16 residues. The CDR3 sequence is CASSLRTSGMHGEQFF. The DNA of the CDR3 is TGTGCCAGCAGTCTGCGGACTAGCGGCATGCATGGTGAGCAGTTCTTC.

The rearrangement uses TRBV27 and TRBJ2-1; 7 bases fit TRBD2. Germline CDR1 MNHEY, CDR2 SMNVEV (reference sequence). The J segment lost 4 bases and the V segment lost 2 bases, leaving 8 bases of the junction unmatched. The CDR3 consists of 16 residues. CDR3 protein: CASSLGGGRLYNEQFF. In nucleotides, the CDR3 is TGTGCCAGCAGTTTAGGTGGCGGGAGATTATACAATGAGCAGTTCTTC.

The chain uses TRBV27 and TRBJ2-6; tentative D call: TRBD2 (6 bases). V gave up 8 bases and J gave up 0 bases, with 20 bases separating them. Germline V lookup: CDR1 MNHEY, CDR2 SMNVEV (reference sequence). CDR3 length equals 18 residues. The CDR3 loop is CASQTRAGTLSGANVLTF. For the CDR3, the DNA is TGTGCCAGCCAGACCAGGGCAGGGACTCTCTCTGGGGCCAACGTCCTGACTTTC.

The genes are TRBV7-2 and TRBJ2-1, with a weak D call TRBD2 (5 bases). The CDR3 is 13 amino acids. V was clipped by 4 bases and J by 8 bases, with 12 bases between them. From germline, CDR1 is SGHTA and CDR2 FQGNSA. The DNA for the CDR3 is TGTGCCAGCAGCTCCACCACTAGGGATGAGCAGTTCTTC. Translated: CASSSTTRDEQFF.

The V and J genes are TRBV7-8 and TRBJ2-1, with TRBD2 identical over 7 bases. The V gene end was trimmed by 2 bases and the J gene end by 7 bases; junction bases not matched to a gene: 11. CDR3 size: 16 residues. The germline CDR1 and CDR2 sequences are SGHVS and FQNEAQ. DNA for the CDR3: TGTGCCAGCAGCTTAATTGGGGAGGGCGTCTATAATGAGCAGTTCTTC. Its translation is CASSLIGEGVYNEQFF.

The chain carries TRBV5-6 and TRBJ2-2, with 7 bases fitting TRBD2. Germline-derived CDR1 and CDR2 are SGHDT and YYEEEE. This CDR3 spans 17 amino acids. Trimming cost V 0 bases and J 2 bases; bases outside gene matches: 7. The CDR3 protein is CASSLEASGVNTGELFF. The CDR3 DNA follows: TGTGCCAGCAGCTTGGAAGCTAGCGGAGTTAACACCGGGGAGCTGTTTTTT.

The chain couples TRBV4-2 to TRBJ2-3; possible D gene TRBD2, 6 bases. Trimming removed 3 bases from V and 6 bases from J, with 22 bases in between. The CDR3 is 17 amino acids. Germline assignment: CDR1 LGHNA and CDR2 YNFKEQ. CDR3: CASSQARAGLTGDTQYF. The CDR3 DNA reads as TGTGCCAGCAGCCAGGCTCGCGCGGGGCTAACGGGCGATACGCAGTATTTT.

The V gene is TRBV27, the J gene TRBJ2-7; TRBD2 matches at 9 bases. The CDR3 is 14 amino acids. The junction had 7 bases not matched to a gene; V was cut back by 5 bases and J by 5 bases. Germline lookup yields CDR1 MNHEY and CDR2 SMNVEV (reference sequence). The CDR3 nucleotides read TGTGCCAGCAGTCTCGGGACTAGCTACCACGAGCAGTACTTC. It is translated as CASSLGTSYHEQYF.

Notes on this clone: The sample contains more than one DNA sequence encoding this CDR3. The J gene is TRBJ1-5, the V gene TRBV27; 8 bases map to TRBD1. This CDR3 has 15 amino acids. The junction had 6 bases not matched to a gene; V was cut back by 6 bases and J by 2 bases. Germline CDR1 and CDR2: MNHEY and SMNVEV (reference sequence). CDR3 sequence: CASSLTGAGNQPQHF. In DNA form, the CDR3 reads TGTGCCAGCAGCCTGACAGGGGCGGGCAATCAGCCCCAGCATTTT.

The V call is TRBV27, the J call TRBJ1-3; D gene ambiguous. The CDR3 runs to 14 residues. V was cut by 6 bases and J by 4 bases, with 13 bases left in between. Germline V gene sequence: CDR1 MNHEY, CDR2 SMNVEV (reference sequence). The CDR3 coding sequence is TGTGCCAGCAGACGTGGAGGGTCCGGAAACACCATATATTTT. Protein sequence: CASRRGGSGNTIYF.

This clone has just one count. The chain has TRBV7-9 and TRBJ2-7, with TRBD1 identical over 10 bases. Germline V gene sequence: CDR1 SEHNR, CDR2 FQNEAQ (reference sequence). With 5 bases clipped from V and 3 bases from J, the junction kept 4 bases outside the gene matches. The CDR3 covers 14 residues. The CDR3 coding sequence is TGTGCCAGCAGCGAGACAGGGGGCGACTACGAGCAGTACTTC. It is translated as CASSETGGDYEQYF. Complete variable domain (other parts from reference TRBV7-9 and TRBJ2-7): DTGVSQNPRHKITKRGQNVTFRCDPISEHNRLYWYRQTLGQGPEFLTYFQNEAQLEKSRLLSDRFSAERPKGSFSTLEIQRTEQGDSAMYLCASSETGGDYEQYFGPGTRLTVT.

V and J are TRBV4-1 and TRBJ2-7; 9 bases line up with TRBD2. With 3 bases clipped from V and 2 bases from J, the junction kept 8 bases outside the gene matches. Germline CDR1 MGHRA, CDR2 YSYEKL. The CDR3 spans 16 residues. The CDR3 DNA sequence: TGCGCCAGCAGCCACCAGACTAGCGGTGCGACCTACGAGCAGTACTTC. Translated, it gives CASSHQTSGATYEQYF.